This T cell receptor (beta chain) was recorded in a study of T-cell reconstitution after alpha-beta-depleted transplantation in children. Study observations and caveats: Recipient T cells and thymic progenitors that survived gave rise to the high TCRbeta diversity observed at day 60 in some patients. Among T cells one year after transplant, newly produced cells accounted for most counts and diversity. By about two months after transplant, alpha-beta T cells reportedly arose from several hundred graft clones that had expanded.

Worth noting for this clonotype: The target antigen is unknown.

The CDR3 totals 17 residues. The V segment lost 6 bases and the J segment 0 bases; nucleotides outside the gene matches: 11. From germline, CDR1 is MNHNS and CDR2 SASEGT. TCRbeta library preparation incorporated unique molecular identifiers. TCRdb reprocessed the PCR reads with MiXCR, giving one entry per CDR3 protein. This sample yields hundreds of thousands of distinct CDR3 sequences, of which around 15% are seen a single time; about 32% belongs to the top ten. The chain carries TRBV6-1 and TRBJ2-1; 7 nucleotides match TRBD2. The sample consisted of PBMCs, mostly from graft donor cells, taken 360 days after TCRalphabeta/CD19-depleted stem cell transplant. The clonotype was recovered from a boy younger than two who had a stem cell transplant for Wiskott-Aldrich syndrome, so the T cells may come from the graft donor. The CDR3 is CASRERLAGGSYNEQFF. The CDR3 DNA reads TGTGCCAGCAGGGAAAGACTAGCAGGTGGCTCCTACAATGAGCAGTTCTTC.